This T cell receptor (beta chain) stems from a study of tumor and adjacent non-tumor tissue in lung cancer. Study details: Patients comprised approximately eleven adenocarcinoma, a couple of squamous cell carcinoma and 1 small cell lung cancer.

Per the germline V gene, CDR1 is DFQATT and CDR2 is SNEGSKA (reference sequence). CDR3 length: 12 amino acids. A modified ARM-PCR protocol with three rounds of nested PCR amplified TCRbeta. TCRdb ran MiXCR on the multiplex PCR reads and lists one entry per CDR3 protein. The sample records over 110,000 distinct CDR3 sequences, 66% being singletons. No cell sorting was done before RNA was extracted from the tissue. Comment on this clonotype: Relative to the germline gene, one junction end is altered; a read error may explain this.

The material sequenced was lung tumor tissue. V usage is TRBV20-1 and J usage is TRBJ1-1, with D possibly TRBD1 on 5 matching bases. The clonotype was recovered from a man in his sixties with small cell lung cancer. The CDR3 bases are TGCAGTGCTAGGACAGACAACAGTGAAGCTTTATTT. This sequence encodes CSARTDNSEALF.